A selection of T cell receptor beta chains follows, all from one sample in a study of vaccination and CD4 T cells after COVID-19. These receptors lack a known antigen. TCRdb passed the PCR reads through MiXCR, listing each CDR3 protein once. This table holds thousands of distinct CDR3 sequences, 60% to 70% found once. Sequences were obtained from CD4+ T cells from blood, cultured in vitro. These receptors all stem from a human donor who had recovered from COVID-19. CDR3s include the opening cysteine and the closing phenylalanine or tryptophan. A D gene is named only where the DNA matches it firmly. Part of the rows lack a size; the others show once, few, many or a class for expanded clones.

D: NA
V: TRBV15
size: NA
J: TRBJ2-6
CDR3: CATSRDLGMGGANVLTF
DNA: TGTGCCACCAGCAGAGATCTGGGCATGGGTGGGGCCAACGTCCTGACTTTC

D: NA
V: TRBV7-2
size: NA
J: TRBJ2-5
CDR3: CASSLVTRGHATQYF
DNA: TGTGCCAGCAGCTTAGTAACCAGGGGCCATGCGACCCAGTACTTC

D: TRBD1
V: TRBV2
size: NA
J: TRBJ2-3
CDR3: CASIQGAYTDTQYF
DNA: TGTGCCAGCATACAGGGGGCCTACACAGATACGCAGTATTTT

D: NA
V: TRBV2
size: NA
J: TRBJ2-2
CDR3: CASSDDLVVTGELFF
DNA: TGTGCCAGCAGTGACGACTTAGTTGTAACCGGGGAGCTGTTTTTT

D: NA
V: TRBV27
size: NA
J: TRBJ2-1
CDR3: CASSFVFQANEQFF
DNA: TGTGCCAGCAGTTTTGTTTTTCAGGCGAATGAGCAGTTCTTC

D: NA
V: TRBV10-3
size: NA
J: TRBJ2-3
CDR3: CAIGPPTDTQYF
DNA: TGTGCCATCGGCCCACCCACAGATACGCAGTATTTT

D: NA
V: TRBV28
size: NA
J: TRBJ1-3
CDR3: CASSFRDASGNTIYF
DNA: TGTGCCAGCAGTTTCAGGGATGCCTCTGGAAACACCATATATTTT

D: NA
V: TRBV11-3
size: NA
J: TRBJ2-1
CDR3: CASSLNSYNEQFF
DNA: TGTGCCAGCAGCTTAAACTCCTACAATGAGCAGTTCTTC

D: TRBD1
V: TRBV20-1
size: NA
J: TRBJ1-5
CDR3: CSAKTFGGQGAFGNQPQHF
DNA: TGCAGTGCAAAAACCTTCGGGGGACAGGGGGCGTTCGGCAATCAGCCCCAGCATTTT

D: TRBD2
V: TRBV27
size: few
J: TRBJ2-5
CDR3: CASSLAGGQRSETQYF
DNA: TGTGCCAGCAGTCTGGCGGGAGGGCAGAGGTCGGAGACCCAGTACTTC

D: NA
V: TRBV20-1
size: few
J: TRBJ1-1
CDR3: CSAREGRMNTEAFF
DNA: TGCAGTGCTAGGGAGGGACGAATGAACACTGAAGCTTTCTTT

D: TRBD2
V: TRBV6-2/TRBV6-3
size: NA
J: TRBJ2-3
CDR3: CASSWGLAGGQDTQYF
DNA: TGTGCCAGCAGTTGGGGACTAGCGGGAGGACAGGATACGCAGTATTTT

D: NA
V: TRBV30
size: NA
J: TRBJ2-4
CDR3: CAWSDPGIQYF
DNA: TGTGCCTGGAGTGACCCTGGCATTCAGTACTTC

D: TRBD2
V: TRBV20-1
size: NA
J: TRBJ2-3
CDR3: CSASLAGGSTDTQYF
DNA: TGCAGTGCTTCCCTAGCGGGAGGGAGCACAGATACGCAGTATTTT

D: TRBD1
V: TRBV20-1
size: NA
J: TRBJ2-7
CDR3: CSARALDRGFYEQYF
DNA: TGCAGTGCTAGAGCTCTGGACAGGGGCTTCTACGAGCAGTACTTC